This TCR beta chain was found in a study of T cell repertoires in cytomegalovirus infection. The overall study: HLA-B-restricted CMV epitopes that are well studied, plus recently identified HLA-C-restricted ones, were used by the study.

TCRdb independently ran MiXCR on the reads; one entry per CDR3 protein. The data hold roughly 120,000 distinct CDR3 sequences, with 32% observed a single time. Trimming removed 6 bases from V and 4 bases from J, with 19 bases in between. CDR1 and CDR2 from the germline V gene are MDHEN and SYDVKM. The CDR3 spans 15 residues. This clonotype was observed a few times. Its antigen remains unidentified. Sequencing was performed on CD8+ T cells from cultured PBMCs, taken from culture after CMV antigen stimulation. This receptor was identified in a human donor in good health (CMV status not recorded). Some clones in this sample may be carry-over from other donors' samples. The gene calls are TRBV28 and TRBJ2-7, with D tentatively TRBD1 (6 bases). The chain's CDR3 is CASSDPATGSYEQYF. The CDR3 DNA follows: TGTGCCAGCAGCGATCCCGCGACAGGCTCGTACGAGCAGTACTTC.